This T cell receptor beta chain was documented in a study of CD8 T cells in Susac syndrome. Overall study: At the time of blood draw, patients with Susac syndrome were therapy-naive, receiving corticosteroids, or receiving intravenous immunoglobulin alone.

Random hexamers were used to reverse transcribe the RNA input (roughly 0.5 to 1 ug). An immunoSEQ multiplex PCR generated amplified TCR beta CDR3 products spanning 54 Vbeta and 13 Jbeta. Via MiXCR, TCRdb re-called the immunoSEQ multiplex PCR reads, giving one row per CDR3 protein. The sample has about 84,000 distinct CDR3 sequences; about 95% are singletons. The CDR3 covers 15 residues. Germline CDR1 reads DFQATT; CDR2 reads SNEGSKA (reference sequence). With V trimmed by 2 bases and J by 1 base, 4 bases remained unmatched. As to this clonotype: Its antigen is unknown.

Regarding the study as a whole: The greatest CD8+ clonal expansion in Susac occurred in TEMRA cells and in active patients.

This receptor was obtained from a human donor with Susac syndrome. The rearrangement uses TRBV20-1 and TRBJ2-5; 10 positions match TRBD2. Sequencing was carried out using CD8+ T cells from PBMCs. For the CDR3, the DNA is TGCAGTGCTAGAACAACTAGCGGGACCCAAGAGACCCAGTACTTC. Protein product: CSARTTSGTQETQYF.